The following is a T cell receptor beta chain sequence with its context. The data belong to a study of blood T cell repertoires in COVID-19. Study details: Acute and convalescent COVID-19 samples came from the United States, Italy and Spain. From T cells, B-cell-depleted T cells, or PBMCs came the material, which was cDNA or gDNA.

The CDR3 runs to 14 residues. V was pared by 3 bases and J by 2 bases, with 1 base of the junction left unmatched. In germline, CDR1 is LGHDT, CDR2 YNNKEL (reference sequence). In the original processing: Amplified reference gene primers provided the basis for estimating nucleated cell counts. TCRdb's table, derived via immunoSEQ multiplex PCR, lists solely in-frame clones and lacks some. V, J and clone size were drawn from that table, and D and trimming were deduced from the DNA. The sample yields hundreds of thousands of clones, approximately 80% seen once. The sequencing sample was made of peripheral blood. The sequence came from a young man with active or convalescent COVID-19. The V gene is TRBV3-1 (or the pseudogene TRBV3-2), the J gene TRBJ2-7; 10 positions agree with TRBD1. CDR3 loop: CASSHGQGAYEQYF. In nucleotides, the CDR3 is TGTGCCAGCAGCCACGGACAGGGGGCCTACGAGCAGTACTTC.